What follows are 30 T cell receptor beta chains derived from one specimen sequenced in a study of tumor-infiltrating lymphocytes in primary liver carcinoma. Starting from 450 to 500 ng of total RNA, TCR beta cDNA was produced with a primer in the constant region. Slightly modified ARM-PCR served as the procedure for the TCR beta libraries. These libraries came from three rounds of nested multiplex PCR. Two initial PCR rounds of approximately 10 cycles each paired TRBV1-TRBV30 forward primers with a C-beta reverse primer. MiXCR was run by TCRdb on the multiplex PCR reads, yielding one entry per CDR3 protein. The sample has 310,000 or so distinct CDR3 sequences; less than 65% are singletons. Unsorted whole blood served as the source of blood RNA, and germline DNA was extracted as well. The sample taken for sequencing was peripheral blood. These receptors were collected from a man aged 35-49 years with primary liver carcinoma and hepatitis B virus infection.

For this clonotype: A read error may produce the germline difference seen at one junction end. The chain uses TRBV12-3 or TRBV12-4 and TRBJ1-2; 9 nucleotides line up with TRBD1. The CDR3 runs 13 residues. The DNA of the CDR3 is TGTGCAACTGCGGACAGGGGCCTGACCGGCTACAACTTC. Translated, it gives CATADRGLTGYNF.

This clonotype was counted a few times. One base away lies a much larger clone, so this may be a sequencing read error. V usage is TRBV6-6 and J usage is TRBJ2-7; unclear D gene. The germline CDR1 and CDR2 sequences are MNHNY and SVGAGI (reference sequence). V lost 6 bases and J 4 bases, leaving 13 bases between the germline ends. This CDR3 has 13 amino acids. The CDR3 DNA reads as TGTGCCAGCAGCCCAGAGTTTCAGTACGAGCAGTACTTC. It yields the protein CASSPEFQYEQYF.

With respect to this clonotype: A read error may account for a junction end that differs from germline. The rearrangement uses TRBV11-2 and TRBJ2-6, with TRBD1 as a possible D gene (5 bases). The CDR3 is 16 amino acids. Per the germline V gene, CDR1 is SGHAT and CDR2 is FQNNGV. The CDR3 sequence: CDSILTVKARANVLTF. CDR3 coding DNA: TGTGACAGCATCTTGACAGTGAAGGCTAGGGCCAACGTCCTGACTTTC.

J is TRBJ2-7 and V is TRBV12-3 or TRBV12-4; the match to TRBD2 covers 13 bases. Trimming took 8 bases from V and 3 from J; bases not matched to a gene: 19. This CDR3 contains 19 residues. The CDR3 sequence is CASQGVGTSGDTVDYEQYF. CDR3 coding DNA: TGTGCCAGCCAGGGGGTCGGGACTAGCGGGGATACGGTGGACTACGAGCAGTACTTC.

Notes on this clonotype: This may come from a read error, since a much larger clone is one base off. The chain combines TRBV10-3 with TRBJ2-1, with D possibly being TRBD2 (5 bases). The germline gives CDR1 ENHRY, CDR2 SYGVKD. Trimming removed 4 bases from V and 1 base from J, with 17 bases in between. There are 17 residues in the CDR3. The CDR3 loop reads CAISGTLLDSSYNEQFF. CDR3 bases: TGTGCCATCAGTGGGACCCTACTAGACTCTTCCTACAATGAGCAGTTCTTC.

About this clonotype itself: With a much larger clone just one base away, this may be a read error. The chain links TRBV6-5 to TRBJ2-7; perhaps TRBD1 as D (6 bases). Germline V gives CDR1 MNHEY, CDR2 SVGAGI. The CDR3 consists of 15 residues. The CDR3 region has the DNA TGTGTCAGCAGTTACTCAGGGGCCAACTCCTACGAGCAGTACTTC. Its protein is CVSSYSGANSYEQYF.

As for this clonotype: The CDR3 does not close with the conserved phenylalanine or tryptophan, likely indicating a read error. The chain carries TRBV11-2 and TRBJ1-6, with 10 bases aligning to TRBD1. The ends lost 5 bases at V and 9 bases at J; junction bases unmatched: 7. Germline CDR1 SGHAT, CDR2 FQNNGV. CDR3 length: 15 residues. DNA of the CDR3: TGTGCCAGCAGCCTAGGAGACAGGGGGCGTTCACCCCTCCACCTT. Protein sequence: CASSLGDRGRSPLHL.

About this clonotype itself: A much larger clone lies one base from this, so it may be a read error. The chain links TRBV4-2 to TRBJ1-4, with 7 nucleotides matching TRBD1. Unmatched junction bases numbered 5, after V lost 4 bases and J lost 3 bases. This CDR3 is built from 15 residues. Looked up from germline, CDR1 is LGHNA and CDR2 is YNFKEQ. CDR3 region: CASSPEGASNEKLFF. The CDR3 DNA reads TGTGCCAGCAGCCCCGAGGGGGCGTCTAATGAAAAACTGTTTTTT.

To note about this clonotype: At one of its ends the junction is not consistent with the germline gene, which may arise from a read error. The rearrangement uses TRBV6-2 or TRBV6-3 and TRBJ1-1, with TRBD1 as a possible D gene (6 bases). Germline V CDR1 and CDR2: MNHEY, SVGEGT. The CDR3 is 15 amino acids. The CDR3 nucleotides read TGTGCTAGCAGTGAAGGCAGGGGCATGGACACTGAAGCTTTCTTT. It specifies CASSEGRGMDTEAFF.

This clonotype was found a few times. Mismatch with germline at one junction end may stem from a read error. The chain uses TRBV11-2 and TRBJ1-1, with D tentatively TRBD1 (5 bases). The germline CDR1 and CDR2 sequences are SGHAT and FQNNGV. This CDR3 contains 14 residues. The CDR3 DNA is TGTGCCAGCAACTTAGCGGGGGTCAACACTGAGGCTTTCTTT. Amino acids: CASNLAGVNTEAFF.

This rearrangement joins TRBV5-1 to TRBJ2-3; D is uncertain. The germline V gene encodes CDR1 SGHRS and CDR2 YFSETQ. V was cut by 6 bases and J by 0 bases, with 11 bases left in between. There are 14 residues in the CDR3. The CDR3, as DNA: TGCGCCAGCACCCTGGACGGTAGCACAGATACGCAGTATTTT. Protein sequence: CASTLDGSTDTQYF.

This clonotype was seen only a few times. This chain links TRBV28 with TRBJ1-1; tentative D call: TRBD1 (5 bases). Trimming left V 6 bases short and J 5 bases short, with 13 bases between. Per the germline V gene, CDR1 is MDHEN and CDR2 is SYDVKM. The CDR3 has 13 residues. CDR3 residues: CASSLEGLTEAFF. CDR3 nucleotides: TGTGCCAGCAGCCTGGAGGGGTTGACTGAAGCTTTCTTT. Using reference TRBV28 and TRBJ1-1 for the parts outside the CDR3, the full variable domain is DVKVTQSSRYLVKRTGEKVFLECVQDMDHENMFWYRQDPGLGLRLIYFSYDVKMKEKGDIPEGYSVSREKKERFSLILESASTNQTSMYLCASSLEGLTEAFFGQGTRLTVV.

To note about this clonotype: Germline and junction disagree at one end, which may indicate a read error. The rearrangement joins TRBV11-2 to TRBJ2-1, with a tentative D call TRBD2 (5 bases). Germline CDR1 and CDR2: SGHAT and FQNNGV. This CDR3 region has 16 residues. The CDR3 sequence: CASSLSLAVVYNEQSF. The DNA of the CDR3 is TGTGCCAGCAGCTTATCTCTAGCTGTCGTTTACAATGAGCAGTCCTTC.

A remark on this clonotype: Since the CDR3 does not end with the conserved phenylalanine or tryptophan, this likely comes from a read error. It is unclear where the CDR3 begins or ends on the DNA, so no DNA is shown, and the CDR3 is as TCRdb lists it. V usage is TRBV4-2 and J usage is TRBJ2-7; the table calls TRBD1, which could not be checked here. Germline CDR1 is LGHNA and CDR2 is YNFKEQ. The CDR3 extends over 15 residues, inclusive of both ends. The CDR3 sequence is CASSQDRTGPYERYL.

CDR3 region: CASGQFPLTGQEQYF. The CDR3 DNA is TGTGCCAGCGGACAATTCCCACTGACAGGACAGGAGCAGTACTTC. This rearrangement joins TRBV28 to TRBJ2-7, with D maybe TRBD1 (6 bases). The CDR3 length is 15 residues. The germline V gene encodes CDR1 MDHEN and CDR2 SYDVKM. V lost 8 bases and J 7 bases, leaving 24 bases between the germline ends. Together with reference TRBV28 and TRBJ2-7, the CDR3 gives the full variable domain: DVKVTQSSRYLVKRTGEKVFLECVQDMDHENMFWYRQDPGLGLRLIYFSYDVKMKEKGDIPEGYSVSREKKERFSLILESASTNQTSMYLCASGQFPLTGQEQYFGPGTRLTVT.

About this clonotype: A much larger clone sits a single nucleotide away, making a read error possible. The V call is TRBV6-5, the J call TRBJ1-6; D is ambiguous. The germline CDR1 and CDR2 sequences are MNHEY and SVGAGI. V was cut by 8 bases and J by 6 bases, with 26 bases left in between. This CDR3 has 18 amino acids. The CDR3 DNA reads as TGTGCCAGCTCCTTGACTCCTGACCCTGCTCCGGGTAATTCACCCCTCCACTTT. Encoded protein: CASSLTPDPAPGNSPLHF.

This clonotype has just a few counts. J is TRBJ2-7 and V is TRBV7-9, with 15 bases aligning to TRBD2. With 5 bases clipped from V and 6 bases from J, the junction kept 5 bases outside the gene matches. The CDR3 length is 15 residues. Per germline, CDR1 SEHNR and CDR2 FQNEAQ (reference sequence). The CDR3 is CASSRGLAGGSEQYF. The CDR3 DNA follows: TGTGCCAGCAGCCGAGGACTAGCGGGAGGGTCCGAGCAGTACTTC.

The chain carries TRBV5-1 and TRBJ2-3, with D uncertain. CDR3 length: 15 residues. The ends were cut back, 0 bases at V and 6 bases at J, with 14 bases in the middle. Germline CDR1 and CDR2: SGHRS and YFSETQ. CDR3 nucleotides: TGCGCCAGCAGCTTGGGCCTAGTGCGTTTGGATACGCAGTATTTT. As protein: CASSLGLVRLDTQYF.

Concerning this clonotype: A much larger clone lies one base from this, so it may be a read error. The CDR3 loop is CANSVSLNTEAFF. CDR3 DNA sequence: TGTGCCAACAGTGTCTCACTCAACACTGAAGCTTTCTTT. The V call is TRBV6-1, the J call TRBJ1-1; D gene uncertain. This CDR3 contains 13 residues. Germline values: CDR1 MNHNS, CDR2 SASEGT.

There are a few counts of this clonotype. The chain recombines TRBV5-4 with TRBJ2-1; 7 nucleotides agree with TRBD1. CDR1 SGHNT and CDR2 YYREEE come from the germline V gene (reference sequence). The J segment lost 6 bases and the V segment lost 0 bases, leaving 6 bases of the junction unmatched. The CDR3 sequence is 15 residues long. CDR3 region: CASSLAAGGFNEQFF. The CDR3 DNA follows: TGTGCCAGCAGCTTGGCGGCAGGGGGTTTCAATGAGCAGTTCTTC.

The J gene is TRBJ2-1, the V gene TRBV29-1, with 9 nucleotides matching TRBD2. Germline V lookup: CDR1 SQVTM, CDR2 ANQGSEA. This CDR3 has 14 residues. Unmatched junction bases numbered 10, after V lost 6 bases and J lost 7 bases. CDR3: CSVVGTSSGNEQFF. CDR3 in DNA: TGCAGCGTAGTCGGGACTAGCTCAGGTAATGAGCAGTTCTTC.

This clonotype was observed many times. The rearrangement uses TRBV5-1 and TRBJ2-3; unclear D gene. The germline gives CDR1 SGHRS, CDR2 YFSETQ. The CDR3 is made up of 12 amino acids. Trimming pared 1 base from V and 2 bases from J, leaving 2 bases between. The CDR3, as DNA: TGCGCCAGCAGCTTGAACACAGATACGCAGTATTTT. Translated, it gives CASSLNTDTQYF. Using reference TRBV5-1 and TRBJ2-3 for the parts outside the CDR3, the full variable domain is KAGVTQTPRYLIKTRGQQVTLSCSPISGHRSVSWYQQTPGQGLQFLFEYFSETQRNKGNFPGRFSGRQFSNSRSEMNVSTLELGDSALYLCASSLNTDTQYFGPGTRLTVL.

Worth noting for this clonotype: A read error may produce the germline difference seen at one junction end. V and J are TRBV11-2 and TRBJ1-1; D is uncertain. The germline V gene encodes CDR1 SGHAT and CDR2 FQNNGV. The CDR3 totals 13 residues. CDR3 bases: TGTGCCAGCAGCTTAGGACTGAACACTGAAGTTTTCTTT. Translation: CASSLGLNTEVFF.

A word on this clonotype: The CDR3 end shows no conserved phenylalanine or tryptophan, and so a read error is likely. J is TRBJ2-2 and V is TRBV11-2; D uncertain. CDR1 is SGHAT, CDR2 FQNNGV, per germline. CDR3 length: 16 amino acids. Between the trimmed V and J ends, which lost 2 bases and 4 bases, there was a span of 14 bases. This CDR3 reads CASSLIYRASTGELFY. The CDR3 coding sequence is TGTGCCAGCAGCTTAATTTATAGGGCGAGCACCGGGGAGCTGTTTTAT.

Regarding this clonotype: This may come from a read error, since a much larger clone is one base off. This chain uses TRBV6-1 with TRBJ2-1; D unresolved. The CDR3 spans 12 residues. Per germline, CDR1 MNHNS and CDR2 SASEGT. DNA for the CDR3: TGTGCCAGCAACGGCCTCCGGAATGGGCAGTTCTTC. This codes for CASNGLRNGQFF.

The genes are TRBV11-2 and TRBJ2-3; a weak D match, TRBD2 (7 bases). The V end lost 0 bases, the J end lost 3 bases, and 16 bases lay between the germline ends. Germline V lookup: CDR1 SGHAT, CDR2 FQNNGV. This CDR3 has 17 residues. The CDR3 bases are TGTGCCAGCAGCTTAGAGGGGGGCGGGAGAGAAACAGATACGCAGTATTTT. It specifies CASSLEGGGRETDTQYF. The complete variable domain, with remaining parts taken from reference TRBV11-2 and TRBJ2-3, reads EAGVAQSPRYKIIEKRQSVAFWCNPISGHATLYWYQQILGQGPKLLIQFQNNGVVDDSQLPKDRFSAERLKGVDSTLKIQPAKLEDSAVYLCASSLEGGGRETDTQYFGPGTRLTVL.

This chain uses TRBV5-1 with TRBJ2-1; possible D gene TRBD2, 5 bases. The length of the CDR3 is 13 residues. V was clipped by 2 bases and J by 8 bases, with 11 bases between them. Germline assignment: CDR1 SGHRS and CDR2 YFSETQ. The CDR3 spells CASSFLSEDEQFF. The CDR3 nucleotides are TGCGCCAGCAGCTTTTTGTCGGAGGATGAGCAGTTCTTC.

Worth noting for this clonotype: A much larger clone lies a single base off, so this may be a read error. This chain connects TRBV6-2 or TRBV6-3 to TRBJ2-5, with a weak D call TRBD2 (5 bases). The CDR3 spans 14 residues. The V end lost 7 bases, the J end lost 4 bases, and 16 bases lay between the germline ends. Germline V gene lookup returns CDR1 MNHEY and CDR2 SVGEGT. The CDR3 region has the DNA TGTGCCAGCACCGAAGCGCGAGGGCCAGAGACCCAGTACTTC. Translating gives CASTEARGPETQYF.

The chain uses TRBV11-2 and TRBJ2-3; 9 bases align to TRBD2. With V trimmed by 2 bases and J by 12 bases, 15 bases remained unmatched. Germline V gene lookup returns CDR1 SGHAT and CDR2 FQNNGV. The CDR3 spans 16 residues. The CDR3 region has the DNA TGTGCCAGCAGCTTACTGGCTAGCGGGGTGGCAGGTACACAGTATTTT. Its translation is CASSLLASGVAGTQYF.

Details on this clonotype: One end of the junction fails to match germline, which may point to a read error. V gene TRBV11-2 combines with J gene TRBJ2-7; no reliable D call. CDR1 is SGHAT, CDR2 FQNNGV, per germline. The CDR3 covers 14 residues. Written as DNA, the CDR3 is TGTACCAGCAAGGAATGGGCAGAAGCCAACGAGCAGTACTTC. It translates to CTSKEWAEANEQYF.